This T cell receptor (beta chain) is drawn from a study of CD8+CD57+ T cells in acquired aplastic anemia (dated by TCRdb to the late 2010s). Regarding the study in general: On average, sorted CD4+ and CD8+ cells yielded about 3 ug of extracted DNA, with a range of about 0.18 to 27.4 ug. CD8+CD57+ expansion was defined as a frequency above the mean frequency observed in healthy subjects. Study-wide conclusions, independent of this receptor: No significant difference in CD8+ Simpson's diversity was found between patients and healthy controls (P=0.060). Approximately 31 CD8+ CDR3 sequences were found in both patients and controls but appeared to be highly expressed in patients and within the immunodominant clones of the patients.

The patients picked for sequencing were ones in whom flow cytometry had shown an expansion of CD8+CD57+ cells. Every patient had severe acquired aplastic anemia, diagnosed using the International Study of Aplastic Anemia and Agranulocytosis and Camitta criteria. At the time blood was sampled, none of the patients had received any therapy. The study deep-sequenced TCR repertoires of sorted CD4+ and CD8+ blood T cells from severe aplastic anemia patients and healthy subjects. Patients were enrolled under clinicaltrials.gov protocols 00001620, 01623167, 00001397, 00071045, 00081523 and 00961064 in the USA. Ficoll-Paque density gradient centrifugation was used to isolate peripheral blood mononuclear cells. Before DNA extraction, CD4+ and CD8+ T cells were sorted by FACS or by magnetic beads. Profiling of TCR beta VDJ combinations and CDR3 sequences used genomic DNA as the template. TCR repertoire sequencing was run on an Illumina HiSeq 2000. The published analysis was carried out like this. TRBV/TRBJ rearrangement plots, CDR3 size and DJ length profiles, and Simpson's diversity index were used to assess repertoires. Whichever DNA sequence was most abundant in the deep sequencing data was defined as the immunodominant clone. CDR3 amino acid sequences were screened for sharing across subjects and compared with published repertoires and the VDJdb database. In-frame beta chains were kept once TCRdb had trimmed the public reads at Q25 with fastp and called clones with MiXCR. Here each entry gathers all rows of one CDR3 protein and keeps the most common genes and DNA. In this record, the V and J calls reflect TCRdb's handling and not the investigators' own analysis. This sample has 150,000 to 200,000 distinct CDR3 sequences in its table, and around 50% of those were observed once. Together, the top ten hold around 1% of the sample.

Trimming leaves V shorter by 3 bases and J shorter by 4 bases, with the junction holding 4 bases beyond the gene matches. The CDR3 runs 14 residues from the cysteine to the phenylalanine. Of the read, only the CDR3 DNA is kept; its 42 bases are in frame from base 1. As encoded in the germline V gene (reference sequence), CDR1 is DFQATT while CDR2 is SNEGSKA. This clonotype was counted at least ten times. Its antigen remains unidentified. No base-level quality is on record; no much larger clone is a single base apart. Material: sorted CD4+, CD8+, or CD8+CD57+ T cells (not recorded which) from PBMCs. This TCR derives from a human donor with aplastic anemia. The rearranged segments are TRBV20-1 and TRBJ2-1; 9 junctional bases match TRBD1. The CDR3 has the sequence CSARKQGAYNEQFF. The nucleotide sequence reads as follows: TGCAGTGCTAGGAAACAGGGGGCTTACAATGAGCAGTTCTTC.